This T cell receptor (beta chain) was captured in a study of Ad26.COV2.S vaccination and SARS-CoV-2 variants. Study-wide context: In the study, Ad26.COV2.S was injected intramuscularly once, or twice 56 days apart.

The treatment denotes: roughly 18 received Ad26.COV2.S at low or high dose, single or two shots; 5 received placebo; per-sample allocation not given. The study sampled participants on day 63 after the first vaccine or placebo injection. What was given as vaccine was an Ad26 vector encoding Wuhan-strain SARS-CoV-2 spike. With respect to this clone: Its antigen is unidentified.

General study results and limits: Using TCR breadth and depth analyses may have led to underestimated total T cell responses.

Data came from immunoSEQ multiplex PCR; TCRdb stores just in-frame clones and leaves some out. Of around 420,000 clones listed, more than 75% are singletons. There are 16 residues in the CDR3. CDR1 is LNHNV and CDR2 is YYDKDF in the germline V gene (reference sequence). Trimming cost V 0 bases and J 2 bases, with 11 bases left between them. This specimen consisted of peripheral blood, obtained in a trial of Ad26.COV2.S vaccine versus placebo. The sequence came from a person aged 18 to 65 who received the Ad26.COV2.S COVID-19 vaccine or a placebo. The chain carries TRBV15 and TRBJ1-5; D may be TRBD1 (6 bases). This CDR3 reads CATSRDLGARNQPQHF. The CDR3 nucleotides are TGTGCCACCAGCAGAGATCTGGGGGCTCGCAATCAGCCCCAGCATTTT.